One and the same sample provided the 8 T cell receptor beta chains below, sequenced in a study of cytomegalovirus exposure and HLA in healthy donors. Sequenced by immunoSEQ multiplex PCR; TCRdb stores in-frame clones only, minus some. Of 120,000 or so clones listed, 85% to 90% are singletons. Sequences were obtained from PBMCs. The receptors were sampled from a young woman in good health and CMV-seronegative.

V gene TRBV6-5 combines with J gene TRBJ1-4; 10 bases are shared with TRBD1. V was clipped by 4 bases and J by 3 bases; unmatched bases: 5. This CDR3 has 16 amino acids. The germline V gene encodes CDR1 MNHEY and CDR2 SVGAGI. The CDR3 bases are TGTGCCAGCAGTTCCTCTGGACAGGGGGCTAATGAAAAACTGTTTTTT. It specifies CASSSSGQGANEKLFF.

The chain employs TRBV30 and TRBJ2-1; 10 bases align to TRBD2. In germline, CDR1 is GTSNPN, CDR2 SVGIG (reference sequence). V shed 5 bases, J shed 8 bases, and the junction held 6 bases outside the gene matches. The length of the CDR3 is 13 residues. CDR3 DNA: TGTGCCTGGCTTGGGACTAGCGAGTATGAGCAGTTCTTC. Its translation: CAWLGTSEYEQFF.

V is TRBV5-4 and J is TRBJ2-1; 9 nucleotides match TRBD2. V was pared by 4 bases and J by 1 base, with 9 bases of the junction left unmatched. The CDR3 consists of 17 residues. The germline V gene encodes CDR1 SGHNT and CDR2 YYREEE (reference sequence). The CDR3 loop is CASSGDGSGGSYNEQFF. The CDR3 DNA sequence: TGTGCCAGCAGCGGGGACGGTAGCGGGGGATCCTACAATGAGCAGTTCTTC.

The rearrangement uses TRBV6-1 and TRBJ1-1; weak D call: TRBD1 (5 bases). This CDR3 spans 14 amino acids. With 5 bases removed from V and 2 bases from J, the gap between germline ends came to 12 bases. Germline CDR1 and CDR2: MNHNS and SASEGT. This chain's CDR3 is CASSPTGSNTEAFF. The CDR3 DNA is TGTGCCAGCAGTCCCACAGGCAGTAACACTGAAGCTTTCTTT.

This chain joins TRBV7-2 and TRBJ2-2; 9 bases line up with TRBD1. The CDR3 sequence is 15 residues long. The germline V gene has CDR1 SGHTA and CDR2 FQGNSA. After removal of 5 bases from V and 4 bases from J, the junction contained 5 bases not matched to a gene. The CDR3 DNA is TGTGCCAGCAGCCTCGGACAGGGGTTCACCGGGGAGCTGTTTTTT. Its protein is CASSLGQGFTGELFF.

The CDR3 coding sequence is TGTGCCAGCAGTCTAGGACAGGGTGGGATGAACACTGAAGCTTTCTTT. Amino acids: CASSLGQGGMNTEAFF. The chain employs TRBV6-6 and TRBJ1-1; 8 nucleotides align to TRBD1. V lost 5 bases and J lost 0; bases outside the gene matches: 8. Germline CDR1 MNHNY, CDR2 SVGAGI (reference sequence). The CDR3 sequence is 16 residues long.

A few counts support this clone. The chain is built from TRBV30 and TRBJ2-7; TRBD1 aligns across 7 bases. V was clipped by 2 bases and J by 2 bases; unmatched bases: 6. The CDR3 is 14 amino acids. Germline V gene data show CDR1 as GTSNPN and CDR2 as SVGIG (reference sequence). This chain's CDR3 is CAWSIGQDAYEQYF. The CDR3 DNA is TGTGCCTGGAGTATAGGACAGGATGCCTACGAGCAGTACTTC.

The rearrangement links TRBV6-5 to TRBJ2-5, with TRBD2 matching over 9 bases. Germline V gives CDR1 MNHEY, CDR2 SVGAGI. V was pared by 8 bases and J by 7 bases, with 14 bases of the junction left unmatched. This CDR3 has 15 amino acids. The CDR3 reads CASGPRAGGPRTQYF. CDR3 bases: TGTGCCAGCGGTCCAAGGGCGGGAGGGCCCAGGACCCAGTACTTC.